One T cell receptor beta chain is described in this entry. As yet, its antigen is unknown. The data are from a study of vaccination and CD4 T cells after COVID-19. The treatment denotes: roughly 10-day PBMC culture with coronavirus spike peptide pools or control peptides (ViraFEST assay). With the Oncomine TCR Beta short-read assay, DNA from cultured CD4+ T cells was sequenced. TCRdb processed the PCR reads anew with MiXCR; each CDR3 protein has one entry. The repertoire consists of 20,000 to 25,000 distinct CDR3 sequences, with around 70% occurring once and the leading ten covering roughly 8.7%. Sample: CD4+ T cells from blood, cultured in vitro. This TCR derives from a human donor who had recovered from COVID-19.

CDR3 coding DNA: TGTGCCACCAGTGACCTGGGCGGGAGGCAGGGCACAGATACGCAGTATTTT. Its protein is CATSDLGGRQGTDTQYF. The genes are TRBV24-1 and TRBJ2-3; TRBD2 matches 8 bases. This CDR3 is 17 amino acids long. Trimming at V came to 4 bases and at J to 1 base, leaving 9 bases not matched to a gene. Germline CDR1 and CDR2: KGHDR and SFDVKD.